This T cell receptor (beta chain) is from a study of T cell responses to AZD1222 COVID-19 vaccine. Overall study findings and caveats: The breadth and depth of Spike-specific TCRs increased once two AZD1222 doses had been given.

A remark on this clone: Its target is not known.

Germline values: CDR1 MNHNS, CDR2 SASEGT. CDR3 length equals 18 residues. Trimming stripped 2 bases from V and 1 base from J, with 18 bases between. Method: immunoSEQ multiplex PCR; TCRdb's copy keeps in-frame clones and lacks some. Of 95,000 to 110,000 clones listed, 85% to 95% are singletons. The sample was peripheral blood, taken 28 days after the second AZD1222 dose. The chain couples TRBV6-1 to TRBJ1-5; TRBD1 is a possible D gene (5 bases). This TCR was recovered from an adult who received the AZD1222 COVID-19 vaccine. CDR3 residues: CASSEILYPDRSNQPQHF. As DNA, the CDR3 is TGTGCCAGCAGTGAAATCTTATACCCTGACAGAAGCAATCAGCCCCAGCATTTT.